The present T cell receptor beta chain was sequenced within a study of cytomegalovirus exposure and HLA in healthy donors. On the study more broadly: There were 90 million to 130 million unique TCR beta sequences, drawn from 200 million or so T cells, in an earlier analysis. Clustering assigned about 76% of the roughly 400 genotyped donors to the Caucasian-associated ancestry cluster. Overall study findings and caveats: Among the most significant clusters, several appeared linked to common viral pathogens in a later analysis. In a later analysis, HLA-associated TCR beta chains were more clonally expanded than equally common others.

Trimming removed 6 bases from V and 3 bases from J, with 11 bases in between. The germline gives CDR1 MNHEY, CDR2 SVGAGI. The CDR3 consists of 13 residues. The PCR made use of 60 Vbeta and 13 Jbeta primers. Clones were sequenced by immunoSEQ multiplex PCR, and TCRdb holds only the in-frame ones, with some missing. This sample has roughly 140,000 clones, with over 80% found just once. With respect to this clone: The antigen remains undetermined.

Sequencing was carried out using PBMCs. The TCR originated in a female donor in good health and CMV-seronegative. The chain recombines TRBV6-5 with TRBJ1-2; weak D call: TRBD1 (6 bases). The CDR3 protein is CASSRYRDYGYTF. The DNA of the CDR3 is TGTGCCAGCAGCCGCTACAGGGACTATGGCTACACCTTC.